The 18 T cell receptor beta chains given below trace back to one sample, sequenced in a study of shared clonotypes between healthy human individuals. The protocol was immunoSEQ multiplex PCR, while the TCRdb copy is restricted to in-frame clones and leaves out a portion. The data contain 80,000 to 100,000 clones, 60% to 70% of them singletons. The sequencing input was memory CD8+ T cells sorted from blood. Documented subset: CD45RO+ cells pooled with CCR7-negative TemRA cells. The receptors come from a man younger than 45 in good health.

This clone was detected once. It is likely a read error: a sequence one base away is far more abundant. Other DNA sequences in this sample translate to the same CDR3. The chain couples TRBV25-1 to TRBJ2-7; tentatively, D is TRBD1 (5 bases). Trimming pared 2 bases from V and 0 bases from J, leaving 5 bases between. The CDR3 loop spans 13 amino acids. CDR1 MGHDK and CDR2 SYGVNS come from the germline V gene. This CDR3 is CASSEGASYEQYF. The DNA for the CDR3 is TGTGCCAGCAGTGAAGGGGCCTCCTACGAGCAGTACTTC.

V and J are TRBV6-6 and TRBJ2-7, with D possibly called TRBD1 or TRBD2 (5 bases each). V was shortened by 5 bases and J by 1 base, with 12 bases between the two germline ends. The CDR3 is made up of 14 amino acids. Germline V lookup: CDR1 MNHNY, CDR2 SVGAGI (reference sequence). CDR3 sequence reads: CASSLQEASYEQYF. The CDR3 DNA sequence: TGTGCCAGCAGTCTACAGGAGGCTTCCTACGAGCAGTACTTC.

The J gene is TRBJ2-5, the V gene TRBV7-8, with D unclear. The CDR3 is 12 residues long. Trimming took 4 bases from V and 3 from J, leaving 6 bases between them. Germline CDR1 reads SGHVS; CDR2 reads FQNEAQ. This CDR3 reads CASSYGKETQYF. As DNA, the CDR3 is TGTGCCAGCAGCTATGGAAAAGAGACCCAGTACTTC. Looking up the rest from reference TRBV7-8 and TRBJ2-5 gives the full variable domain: GAGVSQSPRYKVAKRGQDVALRCDPISGHVSLFWYQQALGQGPEFLTYFQNEAQLDKSGLPSDRFFAERPEGSVSTLKIQRTQQEDSAVYLCASSYGKETQYFGPGTRLLVL.

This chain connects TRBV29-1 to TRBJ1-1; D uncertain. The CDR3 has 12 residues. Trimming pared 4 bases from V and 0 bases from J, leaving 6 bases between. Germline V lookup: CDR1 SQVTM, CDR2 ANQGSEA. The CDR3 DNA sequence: TGCAGCGTTGGTTTTATGAACACTGAAGCTTTCTTT. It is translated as CSVGFMNTEAFF.

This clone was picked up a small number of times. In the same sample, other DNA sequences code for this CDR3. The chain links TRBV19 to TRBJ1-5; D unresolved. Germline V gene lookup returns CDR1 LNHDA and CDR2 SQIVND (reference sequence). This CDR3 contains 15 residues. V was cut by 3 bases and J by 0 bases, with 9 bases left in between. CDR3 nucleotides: TGTGCCAGTAGTATTTCCCCGGATAGCAATCAGCCCCAGCATTTT. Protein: CASSISPDSNQPQHF.

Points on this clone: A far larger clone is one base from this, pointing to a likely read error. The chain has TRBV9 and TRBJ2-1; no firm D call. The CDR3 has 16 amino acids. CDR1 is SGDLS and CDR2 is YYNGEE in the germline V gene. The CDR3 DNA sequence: TGTGCCAGCAGCGGTTATGCTCTTAGCTCCTACAATAAGCAGTTCTTC. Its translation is CASSGYALSSYNKQFF.

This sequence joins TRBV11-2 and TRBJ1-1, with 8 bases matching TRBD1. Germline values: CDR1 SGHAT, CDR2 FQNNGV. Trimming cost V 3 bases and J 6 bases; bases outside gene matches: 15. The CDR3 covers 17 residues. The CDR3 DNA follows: TGTGCCAGCAGCTTCCGGGACAGGCCTCTCACGGGGGCTGAAGCTTTCTTT. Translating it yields CASSFRDRPLTGAEAFF.

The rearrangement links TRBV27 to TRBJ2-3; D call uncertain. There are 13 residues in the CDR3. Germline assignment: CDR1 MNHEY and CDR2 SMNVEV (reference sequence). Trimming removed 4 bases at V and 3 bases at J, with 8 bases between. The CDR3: CASSWSPTDTQYF. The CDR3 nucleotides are TGTGCCAGCAGTTGGTCCCCGACAGATACGCAGTATTTT.

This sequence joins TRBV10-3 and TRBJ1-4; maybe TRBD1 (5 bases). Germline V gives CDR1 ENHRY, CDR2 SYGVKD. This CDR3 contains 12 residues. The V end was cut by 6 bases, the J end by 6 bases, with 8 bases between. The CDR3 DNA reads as TGTGCCATCAGCCAGGGTTATGAAAAACTGTTTTTT. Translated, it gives CAISQGYEKLFF.

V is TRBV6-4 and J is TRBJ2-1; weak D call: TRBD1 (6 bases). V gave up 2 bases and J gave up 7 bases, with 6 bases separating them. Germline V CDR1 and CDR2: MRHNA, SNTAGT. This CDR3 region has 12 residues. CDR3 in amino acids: CASSDQGNEQFF. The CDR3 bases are TGTGCCAGCAGTGACCAGGGGAATGAGCAGTTCTTC.

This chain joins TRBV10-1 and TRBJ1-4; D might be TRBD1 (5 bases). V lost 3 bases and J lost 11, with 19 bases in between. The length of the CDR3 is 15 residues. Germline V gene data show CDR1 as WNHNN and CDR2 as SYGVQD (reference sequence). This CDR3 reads CASSDGTPGARKLFF. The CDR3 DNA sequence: TGCGCCAGCAGTGACGGGACCCCAGGAGCTCGGAAACTGTTTTTT.

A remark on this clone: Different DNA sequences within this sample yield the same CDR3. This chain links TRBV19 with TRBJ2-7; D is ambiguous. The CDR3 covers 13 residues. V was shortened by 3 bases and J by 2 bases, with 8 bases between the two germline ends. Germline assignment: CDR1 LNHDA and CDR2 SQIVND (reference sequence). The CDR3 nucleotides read TGTGCCAGTAGTATCGGCCTGACCTACGAGCAGTACTTC. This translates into CASSIGLTYEQYF. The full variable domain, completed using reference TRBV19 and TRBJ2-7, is DGGITQSPKYLFRKEGQNVTLSCEQNLNHDAMYWYRQDPGQGLRLIYYSQIVNDFQKGDIAEGYSVSREKKESFPLTVTSAQKNPTAFYLCASSIGLTYEQYFGPGTRLTVT.

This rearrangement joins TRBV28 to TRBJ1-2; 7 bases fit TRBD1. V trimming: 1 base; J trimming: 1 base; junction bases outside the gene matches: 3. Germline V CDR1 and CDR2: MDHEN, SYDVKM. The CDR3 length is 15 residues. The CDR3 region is CASSLSGQSNYGYTF. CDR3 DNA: TGTGCCAGCAGTTTATCGGGACAGAGTAACTATGGCTACACCTTC.

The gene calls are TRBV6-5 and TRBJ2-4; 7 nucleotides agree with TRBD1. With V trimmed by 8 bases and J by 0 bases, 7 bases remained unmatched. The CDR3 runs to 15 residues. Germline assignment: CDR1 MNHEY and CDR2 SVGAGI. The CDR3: CASATGARAKNIQYF. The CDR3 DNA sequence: TGTGCCAGCGCAACAGGGGCACGAGCCAAAAACATTCAGTACTTC.

The CDR3 coding sequence is TGTGCCAGCAGCTTGGCCCCGCGGGGGGACACCGGGGAGCTGTTTTTT. It translates to CASSLAPRGDTGELFF. This chain joins TRBV5-6 and TRBJ2-2; 8 positions match TRBD2. From germline, CDR1 is SGHDT and CDR2 YYEEEE. The CDR3 contains 16 residues. Trimming at V came to 0 bases and at J to 3 bases, leaving 4 bases not matched to a gene.

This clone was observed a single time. The CDR3 DNA reads TGTGCCAGCAGCTATGAACCGACAGGAACCACTGAAGCTTTCTTT. Its translation is CASSYEPTGTTEAFF. The chain is built from TRBV7-2 and TRBJ1-1; tentatively, D is TRBD1 (6 bases). V lost 4 bases to trimming and J lost 4 bases, with 16 bases between them. The germline gives CDR1 SGHTA, CDR2 FQGNSA. The CDR3 length is 15 residues. Looking up the rest from reference TRBV7-2 and TRBJ1-1 gives the full variable domain: GAGVSQSPSNKVTEKGKDVELRCDPISGHTALYWYRQSLGQGLEFLIYFQGNSAPDKSGLPSDRFSAERTGGSVSTLTIQRTQQEDSAVYLCASSYEPTGTTEAFFGQGTRLTVV.

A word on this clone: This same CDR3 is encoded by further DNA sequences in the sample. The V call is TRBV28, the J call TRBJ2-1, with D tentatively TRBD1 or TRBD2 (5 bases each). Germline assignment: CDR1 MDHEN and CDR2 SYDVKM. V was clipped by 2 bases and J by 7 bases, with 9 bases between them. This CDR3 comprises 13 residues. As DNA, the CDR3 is TGTGCCAGCAGTTTAGGGACGATTAATGAGCAGTTCTTC. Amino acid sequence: CASSLGTINEQFF.

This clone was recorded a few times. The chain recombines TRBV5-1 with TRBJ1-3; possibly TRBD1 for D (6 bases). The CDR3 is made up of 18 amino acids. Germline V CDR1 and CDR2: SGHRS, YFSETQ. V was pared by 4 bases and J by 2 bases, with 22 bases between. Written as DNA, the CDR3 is TGCGCCAGCAGCGCAACTTGGACGGGGCGGACAGCTGGAAACACCATATATTTT. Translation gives CASSATWTGRTAGNTIYF. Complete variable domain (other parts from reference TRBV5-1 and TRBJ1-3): KAGVTQTPRYLIKTRGQQVTLSCSPISGHRSVSWYQQTPGQGLQFLFEYFSETQRNKGNFPGRFSGRQFSNSRSEMNVSTLELGDSALYLCASSATWTGRTAGNTIYFGEGSWLTVV.